Following are 12 T cell receptor beta chains from one sample sequenced in a study of identical twins. Each CDR3 protein is one row after TCRdb ran MiXCR on the 5' RACE reads. The sample has around 240,000 distinct CDR3 sequences, roughly a tenth seen once; the top ten hold approximately 11%. The sample consisted of memory T cells sorted from blood. These receptors all stem from a man in his fifties or sixties in good health.

The J gene is TRBJ1-1, the V gene TRBV12-3 or TRBV12-4; D is possibly TRBD1 (5 bases). This CDR3 comprises 13 residues. V was cut by 7 bases and J by 10 bases, with 19 bases left in between. The chain's CDR3 is CASTLGTARGAFF. The CDR3, as DNA: TGTGCCAGCACCCTGGGGACGGCAAGGGGAGCTTTCTTT.

The chain links TRBV6-2 or TRBV6-3 to TRBJ1-4; D uncertain. Germline V CDR1 and CDR2: MNHEY, SVGEGT. Trimming removed 8 bases from V and 5 bases from J, with 6 bases in between. The CDR3 totals 11 residues. This CDR3 reads CASRLNEKLFF. Here the CDR3 DNA reads TGTGCCAGCCGACTAAATGAAAAACTGTTTTTT.

This clonotype has just a few counts. The rearrangement links TRBV29-1 to TRBJ1-1; D perhaps matches TRBD1 (5 bases). The CDR3 has 11 residues. Trimming removed 4 bases from V and 6 bases from J, with 9 bases in between. Looked up from germline, CDR1 is SQVTM and CDR2 is ANQGSEA. The CDR3 spells CSVGARAEAFF. CDR3 nucleotides: TGCAGCGTTGGGGCCAGGGCTGAAGCTTTCTTT.

The chain employs TRBV14 and TRBJ2-7; D perhaps matches TRBD2 (6 bases). Germline V gene sequence: CDR1 SGHDN, CDR2 FVKESK. V lost 2 bases to trimming and J lost 0 bases, with 11 bases between them. CDR3 length: 15 amino acids. CDR3 residues: CASSQIGTGSYEQYF. CDR3 in DNA: TGTGCCAGCAGCCAAATCGGGACTGGCTCCTACGAGCAGTACTTC.

This clonotype was recorded many times. V usage is TRBV12-3 or TRBV12-4 and J usage is TRBJ2-7; 10 positions agree with TRBD2. The CDR3 is 14 amino acids. The V and J ends lost 6 bases and 5 bases, in that order; junction bases with no gene match: 7. The CDR3 DNA reads TGTGCCAGCAGCAAGCGGGAGGGTCGGGACGAGCAGTACTTC. Encoded protein: CASSKREGRDEQYF.

This clonotype was counted many times. This chain uses TRBV29-1 with TRBJ2-3, with D hard to call. The V end lost 3 bases, the J end lost 4 bases, and 8 bases lay between the germline ends. Germline V gene sequence: CDR1 SQVTM, CDR2 ANQGSEA. The CDR3 is 12 residues long. CDR3 amino acids: CSVDGRSDTQYF. The DNA of the CDR3 is TGCAGCGTTGATGGCAGATCAGATACGCAGTATTTT.

Only a few counts were recorded for this clonotype. The chain joins TRBV18 to TRBJ2-2; possible D gene TRBD2, 5 bases. Germline V gene data show CDR1 as KGHSH and CDR2 as LQKENI. The ends were cut back, 0 bases at V and 5 bases at J, with 16 bases in the middle. CDR3 length: 17 residues. CDR3 nucleotide sequence: TGTGCCAGCTCACCACCCGGAGGTTCGGGGAGAACCGGGGAGCTGTTTTTT. Its protein is CASSPPGGSGRTGELFF.

There are many counts of this clonotype. V and J are TRBV12-3 or TRBV12-4 and TRBJ1-6; unclear D gene. V was cut by 3 bases and J by 5 bases, with 14 bases left in between. The CDR3 length is 16 residues. In nucleotides, the CDR3 is TGTGCCAGCAGTTTGAAGGGTTTTGTCAATAATTCACCCCTCCACTTT. Translating it yields CASSLKGFVNNSPLHF.

This clonotype was counted ten times or more. This chain uses TRBV3-1 with TRBJ2-3; the match to TRBD2 covers 7 bases. Germline V lookup: CDR1 LGHDT, CDR2 YNNKEL (reference sequence). With V trimmed by 3 bases and J by 8 bases, 8 bases remained unmatched. This CDR3 has 14 residues. This chain's CDR3 is CASSHRLAVATQYF. The CDR3 coding sequence is TGTGCCAGCAGCCATCGACTAGCCGTGGCTACGCAGTATTTT.

This clonotype has just a few counts. The chain employs TRBV12-3 or TRBV12-4 and TRBJ2-1, with unresolved D. The V gene lost 2 bases and the J gene lost 4 bases, with 9 bases spanning the gap. The CDR3 length is 14 residues. The CDR3 loop is CASSLPKLYNEQFF. The CDR3 nucleotides are TGTGCCAGCAGTTTACCGAAACTATACAATGAGCAGTTCTTC.

This clonotype was observed a handful of times. The chain carries TRBV12-2 and TRBJ2-7; no DNA check was done on the table's D call, TRBD1. TRBV12-2 is deemed a pseudogene. The CDR3 is made up of 15 amino acids. CDR3 sequence (DNA): TGTGCAAGTCGCAACAGACAGGGGAGTTTTTACGAGCAGTACTTC. Protein product: CASRNRQGSFYEQYF.

The chain links TRBV19 to TRBJ2-1; D ambiguous. V lost 5 bases to trimming and J lost 3 bases, with 11 bases between them. Germline V lookup: CDR1 LNHDA, CDR2 SQIVND (reference sequence). The CDR3 sequence is 14 residues long. The CDR3 protein is CASSGPTDYNEQFF. In nucleotides, the CDR3 is TGTGCCAGTAGTGGCCCGACTGACTACAATGAGCAGTTCTTC.